This TCR beta chain derives from a study of T cell repertoires in cytomegalovirus infection. MiXCR was run by TCRdb on the reads, yielding one entry per CDR3 protein. The data show approximately 120,000 distinct CDR3 sequences, over 25% seen once. As regards this clonotype: The target antigen is unknown.

The specimen comprised CD8+ T cells from cultured PBMCs, sampled from culture after CMV antigen stimulation. This TCR derives from a human donor in good health (CMV status not recorded). Some clones in this sample may be carry-over from other donors' samples.

CDR3 in DNA: TGTGCCAGTCTAGATCCCACAGATACGCAGTATTTT. The encoded protein is CASLDPTDTQYF. The chain links TRBV28 to TRBJ2-3; D uncertain. This CDR3 is 12 amino acids long. Germline assignment: CDR1 MDHEN and CDR2 SYDVKM. Between the trimmed V and J ends, which lost 9 bases and 2 bases, there was a span of 9 bases.